This T cell receptor beta chain was recovered during a study of blood T cell repertoires in COVID-19. For the study at large: From the United States, Italy and Spain came samples of acute and convalescent COVID-19. PBMCs, B-cell-depleted T cells, or T cells were the source of the cDNA or gDNA that made up the material.

As handled by the study authors: Amplification with reference gene primers provided the estimates of nucleated cell counts. This table comes from immunoSEQ multiplex PCR, and its TCRdb copy is limited to in-frame clones, with some not included. The V and J calls and clone size were taken over from that table, and D and trimming were inferred from the DNA. The sample comprises more than 300,000 clones, more than 75% of which are singletons, and 10% rests with the top ten. This clone appeared a few times. The Seattle site enrolled patients during active infection and followed them longitudinally. This receptor was obtained from a woman aged 30 to 39 with COVID-19, enrolled during active disease. The sequencing sample was made of peripheral blood.

The CDR3 loop reads CASSYVGVMNTEAFF. The CDR3 DNA sequence: TGTGCCAGCAGTTACGTAGGGGTGATGAACACTGAAGCTTTCTTT. The chain employs TRBV6-2 or TRBV6-3 and TRBJ1-1; D may be TRBD1 (5 bases). The V end lost 2 bases, the J end lost 0 bases, and 10 bases lay between the germline ends. This CDR3 comprises 15 residues. From germline, CDR1 is MNHEY and CDR2 SVGEGT.